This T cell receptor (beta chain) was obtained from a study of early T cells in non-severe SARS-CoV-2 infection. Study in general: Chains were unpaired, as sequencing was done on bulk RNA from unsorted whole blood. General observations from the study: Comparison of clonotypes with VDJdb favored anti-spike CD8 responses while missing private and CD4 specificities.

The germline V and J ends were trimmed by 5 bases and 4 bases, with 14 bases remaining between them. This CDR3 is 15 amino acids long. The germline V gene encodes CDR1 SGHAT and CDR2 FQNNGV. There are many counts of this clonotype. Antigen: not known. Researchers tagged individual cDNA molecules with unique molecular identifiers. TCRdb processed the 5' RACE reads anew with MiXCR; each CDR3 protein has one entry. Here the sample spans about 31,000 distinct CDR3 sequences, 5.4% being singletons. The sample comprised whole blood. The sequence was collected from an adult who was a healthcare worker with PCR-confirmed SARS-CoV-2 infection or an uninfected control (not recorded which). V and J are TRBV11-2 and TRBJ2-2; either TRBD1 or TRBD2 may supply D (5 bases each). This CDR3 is CASSKSGAITGELFF. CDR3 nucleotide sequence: TGTGCCAGCAGCAAATCCGGGGCTATCACCGGGGAGCTGTTTTTT.